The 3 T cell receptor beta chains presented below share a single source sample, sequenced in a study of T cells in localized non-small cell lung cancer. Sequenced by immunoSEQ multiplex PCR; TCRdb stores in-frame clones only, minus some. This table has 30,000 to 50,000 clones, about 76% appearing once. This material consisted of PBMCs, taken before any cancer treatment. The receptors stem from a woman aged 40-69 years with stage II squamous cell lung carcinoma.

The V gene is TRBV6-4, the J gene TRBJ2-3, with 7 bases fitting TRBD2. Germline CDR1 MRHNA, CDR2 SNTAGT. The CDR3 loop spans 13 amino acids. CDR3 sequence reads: CATGASGSDTQYF. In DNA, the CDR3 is TGTGCAACCGGGGCTAGCGGATCAGATACGCAGTATTTT.

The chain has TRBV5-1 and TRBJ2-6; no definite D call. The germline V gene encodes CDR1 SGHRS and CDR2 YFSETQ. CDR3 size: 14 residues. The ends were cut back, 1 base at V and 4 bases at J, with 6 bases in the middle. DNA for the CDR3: TGCGCCAGCAGCTTGCGGGCCGGGGCCAACGTCCTGACTTTC. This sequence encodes CASSLRAGANVLTF.

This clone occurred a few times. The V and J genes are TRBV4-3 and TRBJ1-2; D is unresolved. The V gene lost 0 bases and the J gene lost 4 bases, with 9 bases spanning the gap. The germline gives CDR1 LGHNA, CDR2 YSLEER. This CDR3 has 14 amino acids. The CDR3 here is CASSQDREAYGYTF. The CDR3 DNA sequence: TGCGCCAGCAGCCAAGATCGGGAAGCCTATGGCTACACCTTC.